This TCR beta chain emerged from a study of identical twins. A universal primer site came from template switching; cDNA carried unique molecular identifiers. TCRdb used MiXCR to reprocess the 5' RACE reads, holding one entry per CDR3 protein. Here the sample spans 200,000 to 250,000 distinct CDR3 sequences, 6.5% to 8.5% being singletons. Unmatched junction bases numbered 4, after V lost 7 bases and J lost 2 bases. Germline V lookup: CDR1 SGHTA, CDR2 FQGTGA. CDR3 size: 14 residues. Whole-study results and caveats: There were fewer insertions in abundant cord blood beta clonotypes, but memory repertoires showed no such pattern. Analyses based on zero insertions could be partly confounded by invariant MAIT and iNKT cells.

As regards this clonotype: Its antigen is still unknown.

These data were also reused for a study on yellow fever vaccine responses in identical twins. From that second work: Vaccine T cell responses of twins reportedly seemed partly convergent and partly personalized.

V and J are TRBV7-3 and TRBJ2-1, with 8 bases identical to TRBD2. The clonotype was recovered from a woman between 18 and 30 years old in good health. The source material was memory (CD45RO+) T cells sorted from blood. The DNA for the CDR3 is TGTGCCAGCATGCTCGGGGGGGCCTACAATGAGCAGTTCTTC. Its translation is CASMLGGAYNEQFF.